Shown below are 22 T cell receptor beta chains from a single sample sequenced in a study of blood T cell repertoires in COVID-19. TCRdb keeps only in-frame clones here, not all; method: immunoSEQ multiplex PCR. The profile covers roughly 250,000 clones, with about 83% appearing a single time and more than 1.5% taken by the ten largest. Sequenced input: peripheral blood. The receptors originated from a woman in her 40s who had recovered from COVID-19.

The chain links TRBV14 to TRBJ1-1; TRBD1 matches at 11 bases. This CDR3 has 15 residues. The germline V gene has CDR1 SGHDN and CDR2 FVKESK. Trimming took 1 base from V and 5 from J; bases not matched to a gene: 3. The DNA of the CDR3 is TGTGCCAGCAGCCAAGCCGGGACAGGGGGAACTGAAGCTTTCTTT. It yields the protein CASSQAGTGGTEAFF. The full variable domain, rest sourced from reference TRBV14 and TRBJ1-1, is EAGVTQFPSHSVIEKGQTVTLRCDPISGHDNLYWYRRVMGKEIKFLLHFVKESKQDESGMPNNRFLAERTGGTYSTLKVQPAELEDSGVYFCASSQAGTGGTEAFFGQGTRLTVV.

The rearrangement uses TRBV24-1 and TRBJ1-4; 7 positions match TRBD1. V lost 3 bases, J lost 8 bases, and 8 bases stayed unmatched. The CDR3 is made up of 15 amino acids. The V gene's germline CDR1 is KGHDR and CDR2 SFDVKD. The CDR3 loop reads CATSDPRQGGEKLFF. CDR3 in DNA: TGTGCCACCAGTGATCCCCGACAGGGTGGGGAAAAACTGTTTTTT.

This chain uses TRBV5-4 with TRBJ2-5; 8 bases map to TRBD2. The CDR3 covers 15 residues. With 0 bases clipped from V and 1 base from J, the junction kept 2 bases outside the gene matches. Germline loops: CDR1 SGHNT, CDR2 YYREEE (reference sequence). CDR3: CASSLASGPQETQYF. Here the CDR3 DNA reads TGTGCCAGCAGCTTGGCTAGCGGGCCCCAAGAGACCCAGTACTTC.

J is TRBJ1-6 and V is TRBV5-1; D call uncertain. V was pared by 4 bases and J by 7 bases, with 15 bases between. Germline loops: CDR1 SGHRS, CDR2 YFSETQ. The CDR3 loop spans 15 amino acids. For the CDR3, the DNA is TGCGCCAGCAGCATAGACTCGAAAGACAATTCACCCCTCCACTTT. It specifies CASSIDSKDNSPLHF.

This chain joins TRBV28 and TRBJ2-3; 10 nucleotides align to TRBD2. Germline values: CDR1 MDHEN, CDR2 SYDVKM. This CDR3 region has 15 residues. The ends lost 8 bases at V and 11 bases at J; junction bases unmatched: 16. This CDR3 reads CASCPGAGGDHMQYF. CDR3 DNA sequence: TGTGCCAGCTGTCCAGGAGCGGGGGGGGACCACATGCAGTATTTT.

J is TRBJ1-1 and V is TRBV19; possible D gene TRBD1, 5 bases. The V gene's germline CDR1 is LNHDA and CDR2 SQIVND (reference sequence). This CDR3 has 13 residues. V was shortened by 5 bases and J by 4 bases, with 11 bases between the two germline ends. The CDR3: CASSSRGGTEAFF. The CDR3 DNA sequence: TGTGCCAGTAGTTCACGGGGGGGCACTGAAGCTTTCTTT.

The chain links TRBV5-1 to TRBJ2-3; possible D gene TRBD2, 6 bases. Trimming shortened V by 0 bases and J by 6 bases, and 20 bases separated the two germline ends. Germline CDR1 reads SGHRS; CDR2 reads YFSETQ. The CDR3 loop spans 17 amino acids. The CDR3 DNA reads TGCGCCAGCAGCTTGGGGCCAGACAAGTTTGGGGGGGATACGCAGTATTTT. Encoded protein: CASSLGPDKFGGDTQYF.

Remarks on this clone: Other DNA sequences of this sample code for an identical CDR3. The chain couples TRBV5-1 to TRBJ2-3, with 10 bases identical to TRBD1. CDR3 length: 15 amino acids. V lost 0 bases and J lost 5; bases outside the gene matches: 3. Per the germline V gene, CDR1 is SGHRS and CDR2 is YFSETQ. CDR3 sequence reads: CASSLGQGAGDTQYF. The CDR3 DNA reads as TGCGCCAGCAGCTTGGGACAGGGGGCGGGAGATACGCAGTATTTT.

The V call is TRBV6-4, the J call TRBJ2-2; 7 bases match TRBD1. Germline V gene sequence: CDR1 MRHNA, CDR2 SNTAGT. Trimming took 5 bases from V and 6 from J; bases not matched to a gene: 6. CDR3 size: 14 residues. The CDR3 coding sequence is TGTGCCAGCAGTTCTACAGGGGATGCCGGGGAGCTGTTTTTT. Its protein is CASSSTGDAGELFF.

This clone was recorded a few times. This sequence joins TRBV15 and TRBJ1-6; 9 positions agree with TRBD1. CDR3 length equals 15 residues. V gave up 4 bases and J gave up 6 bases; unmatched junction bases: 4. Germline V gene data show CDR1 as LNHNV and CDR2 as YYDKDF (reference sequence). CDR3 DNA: TGTGCCACCAGCAAATCGACAGGGGGTAATTCACCCCTCCACTTT. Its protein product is CATSKSTGGNSPLHF.

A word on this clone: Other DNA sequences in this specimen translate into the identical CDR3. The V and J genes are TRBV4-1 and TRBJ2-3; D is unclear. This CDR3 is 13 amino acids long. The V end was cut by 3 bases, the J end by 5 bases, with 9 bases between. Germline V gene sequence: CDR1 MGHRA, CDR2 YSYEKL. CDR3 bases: TGCGCCAGCAGCCAGTCTAGGTTAGATACGCAGTATTTT. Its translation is CASSQSRLDTQYF.

For the CDR3, the DNA is TGTGCCAGCAGTGACGGACAGTTCGGGCCCCAGCATTTT. The encoded protein is CASSDGQFGPQHF. The gene calls are TRBV28 and TRBJ1-5, with a weak D call TRBD1 (6 bases). There are 13 residues in the CDR3. CDR1 is MDHEN and CDR2 is SYDVKM in the germline V gene. V was cut by 5 bases and J by 9 bases, with 14 bases left in between. Looking up the rest from reference TRBV28 and TRBJ1-5 gives the full variable domain: DVKVTQSSRYLVKRTGEKVFLECVQDMDHENMFWYRQDPGLGLRLIYFSYDVKMKEKGDIPEGYSVSREKKERFSLILESASTNQTSMYLCASSDGQFGPQHFGDGTRLSIL.

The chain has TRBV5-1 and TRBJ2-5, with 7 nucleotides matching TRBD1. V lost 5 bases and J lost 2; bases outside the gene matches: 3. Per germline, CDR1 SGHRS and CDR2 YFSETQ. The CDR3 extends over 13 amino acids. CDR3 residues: CASRGTAQETQYF. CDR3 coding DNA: TGCGCCAGCAGGGGGACAGCTCAAGAGACCCAGTACTTC.

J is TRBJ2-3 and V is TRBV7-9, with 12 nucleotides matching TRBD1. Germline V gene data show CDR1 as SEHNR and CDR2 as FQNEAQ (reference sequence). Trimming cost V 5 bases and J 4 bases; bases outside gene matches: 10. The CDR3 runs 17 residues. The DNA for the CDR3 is TGTGCCAGCAGCCCCAGGGGGGGGACAGGGGGCTCAGATACGCAGTATTTT. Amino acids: CASSPRGGTGGSDTQYF.

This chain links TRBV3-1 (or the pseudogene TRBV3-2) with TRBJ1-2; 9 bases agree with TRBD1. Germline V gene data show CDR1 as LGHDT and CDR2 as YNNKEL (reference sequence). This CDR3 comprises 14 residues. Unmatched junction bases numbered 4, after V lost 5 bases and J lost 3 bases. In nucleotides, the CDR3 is TGTGCCAGCAGCTGGGACAGGGCTGACTATGGCTACACCTTC. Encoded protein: CASSWDRADYGYTF.

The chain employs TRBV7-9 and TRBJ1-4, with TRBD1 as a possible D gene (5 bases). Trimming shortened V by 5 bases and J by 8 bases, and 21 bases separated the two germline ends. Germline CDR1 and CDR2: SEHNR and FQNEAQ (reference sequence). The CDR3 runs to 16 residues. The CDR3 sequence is CASSPGGAGGGEKLFF. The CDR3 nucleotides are TGTGCCAGCAGCCCCGGAGGGGCCGGGGGAGGAGAAAAACTGTTTTTT. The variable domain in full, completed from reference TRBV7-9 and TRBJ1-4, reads DTGVSQNPRHKITKRGQNVTFRCDPISEHNRLYWYRQTLGQGPEFLTYFQNEAQLEKSRLLSDRFSAERPKGSFSTLEIQRTEQGDSAMYLCASSPGGAGGGEKLFFGSGTQLSVL.

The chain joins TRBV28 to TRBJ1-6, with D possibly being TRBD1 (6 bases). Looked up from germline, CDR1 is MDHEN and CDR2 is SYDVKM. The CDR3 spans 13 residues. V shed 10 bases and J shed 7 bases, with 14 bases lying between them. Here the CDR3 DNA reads TGTGCCACCAGAGGACAGACCAATTCACCCCTCCACTTT. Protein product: CATRGQTNSPLHF. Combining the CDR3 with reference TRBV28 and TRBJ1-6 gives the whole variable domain DVKVTQSSRYLVKRTGEKVFLECVQDMDHENMFWYRQDPGLGLRLIYFSYDVKMKEKGDIPEGYSVSREKKERFSLILESASTNQTSMYLCATRGQTNSPLHFGNGTRLTVT.

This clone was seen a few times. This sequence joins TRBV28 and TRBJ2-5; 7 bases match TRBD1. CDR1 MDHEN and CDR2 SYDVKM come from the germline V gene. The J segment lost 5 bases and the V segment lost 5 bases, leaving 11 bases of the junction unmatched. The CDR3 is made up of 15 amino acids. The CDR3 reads CASSPTTGAGETQYF. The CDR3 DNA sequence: TGTGCCAGCAGTCCAACCACAGGGGCAGGGGAGACCCAGTACTTC.

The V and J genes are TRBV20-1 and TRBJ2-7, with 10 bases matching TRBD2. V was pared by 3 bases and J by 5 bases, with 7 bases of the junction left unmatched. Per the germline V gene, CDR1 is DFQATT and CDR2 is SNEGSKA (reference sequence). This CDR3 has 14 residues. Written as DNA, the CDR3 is TGCAGTGCTAGTCCCTCTAGCGGGGGTGACGAGCAGTACTTC. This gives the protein CSASPSSGGDEQYF.

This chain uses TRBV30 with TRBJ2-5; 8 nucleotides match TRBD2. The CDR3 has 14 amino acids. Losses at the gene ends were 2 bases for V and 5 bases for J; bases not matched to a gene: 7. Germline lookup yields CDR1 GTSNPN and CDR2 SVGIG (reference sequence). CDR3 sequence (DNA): TGTGCCTGGAGTCGGGGACTAGGGGACGAGACCCAGTACTTC. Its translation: CAWSRGLGDETQYF.

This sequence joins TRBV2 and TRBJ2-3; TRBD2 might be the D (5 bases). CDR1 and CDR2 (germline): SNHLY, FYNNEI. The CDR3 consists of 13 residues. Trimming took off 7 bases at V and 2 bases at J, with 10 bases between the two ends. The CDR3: CASTSGITDTQYF. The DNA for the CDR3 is TGTGCCAGCACCTCGGGGATCACAGATACGCAGTATTTT.

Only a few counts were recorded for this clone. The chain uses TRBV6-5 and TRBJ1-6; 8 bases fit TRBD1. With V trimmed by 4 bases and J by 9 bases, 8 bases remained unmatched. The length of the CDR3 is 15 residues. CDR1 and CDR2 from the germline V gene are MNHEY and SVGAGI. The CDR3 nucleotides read TGTGCCAGCAGTTTAGGAGGACAGGGTCCTTCACCCCTCCACTTT. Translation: CASSLGGQGPSPLHF.